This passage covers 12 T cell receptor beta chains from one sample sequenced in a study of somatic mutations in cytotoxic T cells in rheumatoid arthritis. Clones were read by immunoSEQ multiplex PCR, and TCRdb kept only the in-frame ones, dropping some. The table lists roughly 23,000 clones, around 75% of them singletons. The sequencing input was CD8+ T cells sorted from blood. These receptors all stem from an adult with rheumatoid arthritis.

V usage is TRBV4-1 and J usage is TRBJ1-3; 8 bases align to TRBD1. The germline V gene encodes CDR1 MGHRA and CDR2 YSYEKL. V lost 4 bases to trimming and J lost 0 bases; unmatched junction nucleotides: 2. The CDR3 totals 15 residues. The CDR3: CASSPDRGSGNTIYF. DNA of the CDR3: TGCGCCAGCAGCCCTGACAGGGGCTCTGGAAACACCATATATTTT.

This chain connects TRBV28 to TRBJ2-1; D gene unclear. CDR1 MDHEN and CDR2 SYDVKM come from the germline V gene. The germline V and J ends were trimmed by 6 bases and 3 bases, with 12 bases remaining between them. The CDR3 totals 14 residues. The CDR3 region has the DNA TGTGCCAGCAGCCCCTCTCCGGGCTACAATGAGCAGTTCTTC. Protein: CASSPSPGYNEQFF.

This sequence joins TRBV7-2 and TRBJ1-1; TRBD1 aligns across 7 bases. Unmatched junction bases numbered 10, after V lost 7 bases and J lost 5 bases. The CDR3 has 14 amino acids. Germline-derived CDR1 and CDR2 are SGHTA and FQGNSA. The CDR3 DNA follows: TGTGCCAGCACCTCCAGAGGGGGCGCGACTGAAGCTTTCTTT. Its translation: CASTSRGGATEAFF.

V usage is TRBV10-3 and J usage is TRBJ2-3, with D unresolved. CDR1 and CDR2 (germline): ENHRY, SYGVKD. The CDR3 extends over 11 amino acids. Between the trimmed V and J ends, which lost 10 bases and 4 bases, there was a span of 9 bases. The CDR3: CASWQSDTQYF. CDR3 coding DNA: TGTGCCAGTTGGCAGTCAGATACGCAGTATTTT.

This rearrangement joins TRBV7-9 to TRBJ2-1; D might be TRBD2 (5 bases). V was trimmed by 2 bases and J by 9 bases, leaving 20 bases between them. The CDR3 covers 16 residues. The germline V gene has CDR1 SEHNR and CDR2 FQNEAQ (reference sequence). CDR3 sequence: CASSLPHGLSPLEQFF. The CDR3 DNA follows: TGTGCCAGCAGCTTACCGCACGGACTGTCCCCTCTTGAGCAGTTCTTC. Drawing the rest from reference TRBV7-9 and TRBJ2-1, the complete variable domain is DTGVSQNPRHKITKRGQNVTFRCDPISEHNRLYWYRQTLGQGPEFLTYFQNEAQLEKSRLLSDRFSAERPKGSFSTLEIQRTEQGDSAMYLCASSLPHGLSPLEQFFGPGTRLTVL.

This CDR3 is CASSSPGQALYGYTF. In DNA form, the CDR3 reads TGTGCCAGCAGTAGTCCCGGACAGGCGCTCTATGGCTACACCTTC. The chain combines TRBV6-5 with TRBJ1-2; the match to TRBD1 covers 7 bases. Germline CDR1 reads MNHEY; CDR2 reads SVGAGI. This CDR3 comprises 15 residues. Trimming took 5 bases from V and 4 from J; bases not matched to a gene: 10.

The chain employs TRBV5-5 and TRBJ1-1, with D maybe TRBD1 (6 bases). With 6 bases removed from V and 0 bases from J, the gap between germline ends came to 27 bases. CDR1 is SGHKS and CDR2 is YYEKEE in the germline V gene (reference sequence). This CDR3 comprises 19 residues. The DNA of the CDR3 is TGTGCCAGCACCTATAACACCGTAACAGGGCGATTAGTGAACACTGAAGCTTTCTTT. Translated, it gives CASTYNTVTGRLVNTEAFF.

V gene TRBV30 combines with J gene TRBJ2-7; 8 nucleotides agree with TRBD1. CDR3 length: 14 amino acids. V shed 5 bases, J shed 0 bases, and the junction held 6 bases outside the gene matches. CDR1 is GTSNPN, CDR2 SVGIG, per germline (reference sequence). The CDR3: CAWRRTGLSYEQYF. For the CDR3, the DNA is TGTGCCTGGCGTAGGACAGGGCTCTCCTACGAGCAGTACTTC.

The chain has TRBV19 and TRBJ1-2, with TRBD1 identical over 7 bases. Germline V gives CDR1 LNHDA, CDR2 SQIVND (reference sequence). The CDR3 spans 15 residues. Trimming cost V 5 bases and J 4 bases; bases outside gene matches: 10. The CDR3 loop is CASSPLGTDIYGYTF. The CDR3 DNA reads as TGTGCCAGTAGTCCCCTGGGGACAGACATCTATGGCTACACCTTC.

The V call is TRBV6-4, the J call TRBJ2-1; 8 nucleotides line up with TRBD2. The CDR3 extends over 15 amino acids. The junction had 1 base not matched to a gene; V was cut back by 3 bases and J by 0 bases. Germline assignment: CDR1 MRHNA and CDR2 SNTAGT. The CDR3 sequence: CASSELADSYNEQFF. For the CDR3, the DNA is TGTGCCAGCAGTGAACTAGCGGACTCCTACAATGAGCAGTTCTTC.

CDR3 protein: CASSLSSGVAYEQYF. In nucleotides, the CDR3 is TGTGCCAGCAGCTTATCCTCCGGGGTCGCCTACGAGCAGTACTTC. This chain links TRBV7-6 with TRBJ2-7; TRBD2 is a possible D gene (5 bases). Between the trimmed V and J ends, which lost 2 bases and 2 bases, there was a span of 13 bases. The CDR3 covers 15 residues. CDR1 is SGHVS, CDR2 FNYEAQ, per germline.

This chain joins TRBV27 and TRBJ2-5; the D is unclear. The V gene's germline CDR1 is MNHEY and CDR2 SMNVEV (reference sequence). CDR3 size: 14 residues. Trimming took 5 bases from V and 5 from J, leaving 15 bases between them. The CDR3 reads CASSKEPKVETQYF. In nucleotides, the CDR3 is TGTGCCAGCAGTAAAGAACCTAAGGTCGAGACCCAGTACTTC.